This T cell receptor (beta chain) was profiled in a study of blood T cell repertoires in COVID-19. Study details: The United States, Italy and Spain supplied acute and convalescent COVID-19 samples. T cells, B-cell-depleted T cells, or PBMCs provided the cDNA or gDNA that served as material.

This clone was counted between two and nine times. How the authors handled the data: Reference gene primer amplification yielded estimated nucleated cell counts. Sequencing was performed with immunoSEQ multiplex PCR; in TCRdb, only in-frame clones are kept and a portion is missing. The DNA was the basis for D and trimming; V, J and clone size are from that table. The sample lists some 59,000 clones; 75% to 85% were seen once. Germline-derived CDR1 and CDR2 are WNHNN and SYGVQD (reference sequence). V trimming: 0 bases; J trimming: 8 bases; junction bases outside the gene matches: 6. The CDR3 contains 15 residues.

V usage is TRBV10-1 and J usage is TRBJ1-4; 7 bases align to TRBD1. The sample consisted of peripheral blood. The TCR comes from a woman aged 55-69 years with acute or convalescent COVID-19. The CDR3 nucleotides are TGCGCCAGCAGTGAGTCGCAGGGGGACGAGGAAAAACTGTTTTTT. Its translation: CASSESQGDEEKLFF.